This is a list of T cell receptor beta chains from one sample in a study of blood T cell repertoires in COVID-19. The assay was immunoSEQ multiplex PCR, and TCRdb's table has in-frame clones only and misses some. The data show approximately 99,000 clones, less than 90% seen once. Material for sequencing was peripheral blood. The receptors originated from a man aged 70-80 years with active or convalescent COVID-19. CDR3s include the opening cysteine and the closing phenylalanine or tryptophan. Rows give clone size only sometimes, using once, few, many, or a class for an expanded clone.

V,size,J,CDR3
TRBV18,-,TRBJ2-2,CASSPKWGQGNTGELFF
TRBV28,-,TRBJ2-3,CASSFQGGTTDTQYF
TRBV28,-,TRBJ1-5,CASKNPDRYNQPQHF
TRBV28,-,TRBJ2-7,CASSYRFLGGYEQYF
TRBV7-2,-,TRBJ2-5,CASSLVKGQGETQYF
TRBV19,-,TRBJ1-6,CASSLSTSGTGGSPLHF
TRBV7-2,-,TRBJ2-2,CASSFRLAVTGELFF
TRBV7-8,-,TRBJ2-7,CASSPVQGGEQYF
TRBV7-9,-,TRBJ1-6,CASSLVESSYNSPLHF
TRBV6-5,-,TRBJ1-2,CASGQTYGYTF
TRBV27,-,TRBJ2-3,CASSLGLAGPTDTQYF
TRBV2,-,TRBJ2-1,CASTSTGGGNEQFF
TRBV6-5,-,TRBJ1-2,CASSYRDRGRGGYTF
TRBV19,-,TRBJ1-3,CASSRQAAGNTIYF
TRBV7-2,-,TRBJ2-3,CASSLGLTTDTQYF
TRBV18,few,TRBJ1-1,CASSPKGATNTEAFF
TRBV6-4,-,TRBJ2-7,CASSPGTVSSYEQYF
TRBV7-2,few,TRBJ1-1,CASSLGRETEAFF
TRBV7-7,-,TRBJ2-2,CASSSRHGELFF
TRBV19,once,TRBJ1-6,CASRKSGQGFSPLHF
TRBV29-1,-,TRBJ1-1,CSVEVRGTANTEAFF
TRBV19,few,TRBJ1-2,CASSRWGMEVGYTF
TRBV5-1,-,TRBJ2-3,CASSRTGGSSDTQYF
TRBV5-1,-,TRBJ2-1,CASSPTPGYYNEQFF
TRBV6-5,-,TRBJ2-2,CASSYGGGSGTGELFF
TRBV12-3/TRBV12-4,-,TRBJ1-1,CASSSRAQGRAFF
TRBV3-1/TRBV3-2,-,TRBJ1-4,CASSQSRSSNEKLFF
TRBV30,-,TRBJ1-6,CAWSLGGTGGTSPLHF
TRBV4-3,-,TRBJ1-6,CASSTGLGNSPLHF
TRBV7-9,-,TRBJ1-6,CASSSQGGGSPLHF
TRBV2,once,TRBJ2-1,CASSVRGDIYNEQFF
TRBV6-5,-,TRBJ2-5,CASSYLLAGGHGTQYF
TRBV28,-,TRBJ2-5,CASSSPGGSRTQYF
TRBV12-3/TRBV12-4,-,TRBJ1-1,CASSKDRVVGAFF
TRBV28,-,TRBJ1-5,CASSGTVNSNQPQHF
TRBV2,-,TRBJ1-5,CASSEAVGQKYQPQHF
TRBV28,-,TRBJ2-2,CASSLAGGSGELFF
TRBV7-8,-,TRBJ1-1,CASSLVQGTGTEAFF
TRBV18,few,TRBJ2-3,CASSPPLAGGLGTDTQYF
TRBV3-1/TRBV3-2,-,TRBJ2-1,CASSQAASGGGDEQFF
TRBV9,-,TRBJ1-6,CASSSRDRGVTLHF
TRBV5-4,-,TRBJ2-3,CASRGQGRDTQYF